This T cell receptor (beta chain) comes out of a study of Tregs in tolerant kidney transplant recipients. Thawed PBMCs were FACS-sorted into unstimulated CD4+CD25+CD127- regulatory T cells, CD4+CD25- non-regulatory cells, CD4 and CD8 cells. Assay: immunoSEQ multiplex PCR; the TCRdb copy retains only in-frame clones and omits some. The sample lists about 240,000 clones; about 80% were seen once. Specimen: CD4+ T cells from blood. This TCR derives from a human donor in good health.

The CDR3 DNA sequence: TGTGCCACCAGTGCGGGGAGCTCTGGAAACACCATATATTTT. As protein: CATSAGSSGNTIYF. The chain couples TRBV15 to TRBJ1-3; no reliable D call. V was trimmed by 6 bases and J by 0 bases, leaving 9 bases between them. This CDR3 region has 14 residues. Germline CDR1 is LNHNV and CDR2 is YYDKDF (reference sequence).